What follows describes a single TCR beta chain. Antigen: not known. The CDR3 length is 17 residues. The V and J ends lost 1 base and 5 bases respectively, with 20 bases between them. CDR1 is LGHNT and CDR2 is FRNRAP in the germline V gene. TCRdb re-analysed the RT-PCR reads in MiXCR, keeping a single row per CDR3 protein. In the table there are under 800,000 distinct CDR3 sequences, approximately 14% of which are singletons. This sample was taken from a study of response to subunit inactivated influenza vaccine. Findings of the study overall: It was suggested by the authors that few new T cells are recruited by each seasonal influenza vaccination.

The chain combines TRBV12-5 with TRBJ1-1; D uncertain. This sample comprised PBMCs from blood, obtained 14 days before vaccination. This TCR was sampled from a man in his fifties who received an inactivated influenza vaccine. The CDR3 DNA reads TGTGCTAGTGGTTTGGCCGTCATGTCCGAAGGGAAAACTGAAGCTTTCTTT. It encodes CASGLAVMSEGKTEAFF.